A single sample is the source of the 10 T cell receptor beta chains below, sequenced in a study of post-analysis software for immune sequencing data. Tagging with unique molecular identifiers was a feature of the TCR beta cDNA libraries. TCRdb processed the PCR reads anew with MiXCR; each CDR3 protein has one entry. The sample has roughly 700,000 distinct CDR3 sequences, 30% seen once. Study-level points and caveats: When patients were compared with controls, a handful of TRBV segments were more frequent, TRBV5-6, TRBV5-1 and TRBV20-1 among them.

Their specific antigens are unknown. The sequenced sample was blood. Receptors originate from a girl between 10 and 17 years old with multiple sclerosis.

This rearrangement joins TRBV28 to TRBJ2-7, with 10 nucleotides matching TRBD2. Matching the DNA end better, TRBJ2-4 makes the J call doubtful. There are 15 residues in the CDR3. CDR1 and CDR2 (germline): MDHEN, SYDVKM. CDR3 sequence reads: CASSLSSGGRDIQYF. The CDR3 region has the DNA TGTGCCAGCAGTTTAAGTAGCGGGGGGCGGGACATTCAGTACTTC.

The gene calls are TRBV12-3 or TRBV12-4 and TRBJ2-5, with D maybe TRBD1 (6 bases). V was clipped by 5 bases and J by 5 bases, with 24 bases between them. The CDR3 loop spans 17 amino acids. CDR3 protein: CASSRPNRDEMRETQYF. The CDR3 DNA follows: TGTGCCAGCAGTCGGCCGAACAGGGACGAGATGAGGGAGACCCAGTACTTC.

The chain recombines TRBV10-3 with TRBJ2-7; no clear D. Trimming shortened V by 6 bases and J by 0 bases, and 9 bases separated the two germline ends. CDR3 size: 13 residues. Germline CDR1 reads ENHRY; CDR2 reads SYGVKD. In DNA form, the CDR3 reads TGTGCCATCAGGGACGGTAGCTCCTACGAGCAGTACTTC. Protein sequence: CAIRDGSSYEQYF.

V usage is TRBV3-1 and J usage is TRBJ2-3; possibly TRBD2 for D (7 bases). CDR1 is LGHDT and CDR2 is YNNKEL in the germline V gene (reference sequence). V was shortened by 1 base and J by 10 bases, with 18 bases between the two germline ends. The CDR3 extends over 15 amino acids. The chain's CDR3 is CASSQGWEGPGAQYF. The CDR3 coding sequence is TGTGCCAGCAGCCAAGGTTGGGAGGGCCCAGGGGCGCAGTATTTT.

This chain uses TRBV6-2 or TRBV6-3 with TRBJ2-1; maybe TRBD1 (7 bases). Trimming took off 7 bases at V and 3 bases at J, with 13 bases between the two ends. The CDR3 contains 14 residues. The germline V gene has CDR1 MNHEY and CDR2 SVGEGT. The CDR3 is CASKRGTVYNEQFF. CDR3 nucleotide sequence: TGTGCCAGCAAACGCGGGACAGTCTACAATGAGCAGTTCTTC.

There are a few counts of this clonotype. V is TRBV3-1 and J is TRBJ2-2; D uncertain. V dropped 1 base and J dropped 6 bases, with 6 bases sitting between them. The CDR3 length is 13 residues. CDR1 is LGHDT, CDR2 YNNKEL, per germline (reference sequence). CDR3 in DNA: TGTGCCAGCAGCCAAGGATACTCCGGGGAGCTGTTTTTT. Translated: CASSQGYSGELFF.

The chain is built from TRBV5-1 and TRBJ2-7; 12 bases line up with TRBD1. CDR1 and CDR2 from the germline V gene are SGHRS and YFSETQ. This CDR3 is 12 amino acids long. V dropped 4 bases and J dropped 12; count of bases not matched to a gene: 5. For the CDR3, the DNA is TGCGCCAGCAGCAGGGACAGGGGGCGTTCGTACTTC. This sequence encodes CASSRDRGRSYF.

In DNA form, the CDR3 reads TGTGCCAGCAGTTTGGGCCGTGGGACAGGGTATGGCTACACCTTC. It translates to CASSLGRGTGYGYTF. The gene calls are TRBV27 and TRBJ1-2, with 9 positions matching TRBD1. There are 15 residues in the CDR3. V lost 3 bases to trimming and J lost 5 bases; unmatched junction nucleotides: 7. In germline, CDR1 is MNHEY, CDR2 SMNVEV (reference sequence).

This chain links TRBV29-1 with TRBJ2-1; TRBD1 matches 9 bases. J was trimmed by 9 bases and V by 8 bases; bases with no gene match: 8. The CDR3 spans 12 residues. Per the germline V gene, CDR1 is SQVTM and CDR2 is ANQGSEA. The CDR3, as DNA: TGCAGCACCAGGACAGGGGTAGGTGAGCAGTTCTTC. Amino acids: CSTRTGVGEQFF.

The sample holds a few counts of this clonotype. This chain links TRBV12-5 with TRBJ2-1; no definite D call. There are 12 residues in the CDR3. V lost 3 bases to trimming and J lost 7 bases, with 7 bases between them. Per the germline V gene, CDR1 is LGHNT and CDR2 is FRNRAP. The DNA of the CDR3 is TGTGCTAGTGGTTTCTTCGGGAATGAGCAGTTCTTC. This gives the protein CASGFFGNEQFF.